The following is a T cell receptor (beta chain) sequence with its context. Its cognate antigen has yet to be identified. Mismatch with germline at one junction end may stem from a read error. This sample is drawn from a study of tumor and adjacent non-tumor tissue in lung cancer (dated by TCRdb to the late 2010s). Notes on the research overall: The cohort included approximately 13 adenocarcinoma, a couple of squamous cell carcinoma and 1 small cell lung cancer patients. Ages among the roughly 15 patients ranged from roughly 30 to 76 years, there were around 10 men and 5 women, and disease was at TNM stage I to III. Approximately 31 paired specimens, one tumor and one normal lung sample per patient, were profiled by TCRbeta CDR3 sequencing. The study compared bulk TCRbeta repertoires from lung tumor tissue and matched distant non-tumor lung tissue of approximately 14 lung cancer patients. A total of about 130 million productive TCRbeta reads were generated by sequencing, corresponding to an average of roughly 4 million reads per sample. The research as a whole found: Significantly higher TCR diversity (inverse Simpson) was observed in tumor tissue than in normal lung tissue (around 460 vs 160, P = 0.0075, Mann-Whitney U test). Peripheral blood was not sequenced, so blood TCRbeta repertoires in these lung cancer patients were not examined. Significantly higher TCR diversity was found in younger patients, and higher tumor TCR diversity was associated with shorter overall and disease-free survival. With only 15 patients in the cohort, the authors noted that larger samples and more detailed clinical data are needed. A significantly larger cumulative share of the repertoire was made up by the top 100 clones in normal lung than in tumor tissue. Neither the sequencing platform nor unique molecular identifiers are named or mentioned anywhere in the methods.

The method behind the library was multiplex PCR. Reads for this sample came from an Illumina HiSeq 2500. Following protocols modified from ARM-PCR, the researchers constructed TCRbeta libraries through three rounds of nested PCR with primers (Table S4). Before sequencing, PCR products in the 200-500 bp range were cut out of the gel and cleaned up using the QIAquick gel extraction kit. For the original study's pipeline: Reads were cleaned using Trimmomatic, were merged into complete CDR3 sequences using FLASH, and were assigned to V(D)J germline segments using MiTCR. Clonal diversity was calculated as the inverse Simpson's index using VDJtools. In-frame sequences lacking a premature stop codon were counted as productive reads. Using fastp trimming at Q25 and MiXCR clonotype assembly, TCRdb reanalyzed the public sequencing data and kept in-frame beta chains. Each CDR3 protein gets just one entry, which takes the most common genes and DNA from the rows behind it. The V and J calls were determined by TCRdb, not by the authors. For this sample the table gives around 80,000 distinct CDR3 sequences, of which over 60% were detected only once. The ten largest make up about two fifths of the sample.

Bulk unsorted tissue served as the source for RNA extraction, and RNA quality was assessed using a NanoDrop ND-1000 and an Agilent 2100. Distant non-tumor tissue taken more than 3 cm from the tumor edge was used as the normal lung sample. The donors were newly diagnosed lung cancer patients admitted for thoracic surgery in China from August to November 2014 who had not received prior chemotherapy. Patients who had received previous radiotherapy or chemotherapy, or who had another concurrent cancer, were excluded from the study. Pieces of surgical tissue measuring about 1-2.1 cm3 were kept in RNAlater solution and held at -80 degrees C until needed. Looking up the germline V gene (reference sequence) yields CDR1 SEHNR and CDR2 FQNEAQ. Counted from cysteine to phenylalanine, this CDR3 has 11 amino acids. Only the CDR3 DNA is retained, 33 bases long and in frame from the first base.

This sequence originates from a man in his 70s with non-small cell lung cancer. The rearrangement combines TRBV7-9 with TRBJ2-3, with no confident D gene call. The sequenced material came from distant non-tumor lung tissue. The CDR3 protein sequence reads: CASSGADTHYF. The bases read TGTGCCAGTTCCGGCGCGGATACGCATTATTTT.